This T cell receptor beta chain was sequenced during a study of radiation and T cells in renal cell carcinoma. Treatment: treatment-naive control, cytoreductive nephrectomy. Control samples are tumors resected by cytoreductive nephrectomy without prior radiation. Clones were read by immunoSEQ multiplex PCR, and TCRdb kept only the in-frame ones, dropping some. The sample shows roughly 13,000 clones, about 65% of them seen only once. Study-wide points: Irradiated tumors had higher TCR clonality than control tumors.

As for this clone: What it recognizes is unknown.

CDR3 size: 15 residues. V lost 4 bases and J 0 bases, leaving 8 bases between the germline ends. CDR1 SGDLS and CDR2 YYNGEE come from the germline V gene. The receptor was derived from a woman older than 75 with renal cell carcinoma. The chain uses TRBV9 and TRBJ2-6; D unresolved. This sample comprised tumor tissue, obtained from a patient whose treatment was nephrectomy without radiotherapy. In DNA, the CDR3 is TGTGCCAGCAGCTACAGTAGCTCTGGGGCCAACGTCCTGACTTTC. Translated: CASSYSSSGANVLTF. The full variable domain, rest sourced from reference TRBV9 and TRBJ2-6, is DSGVTQTPKHLITATGQRVTLRCSPRSGDLSVYWYQQSLDQGLQFLIQYYNGEERAKGNILERFSAQQFPDLHSELNLSSLELGDSALYFCASSYSSSGANVLTFGAGSRLTVL.